The entry that follows covers one TCR beta chain sequence. TCRdb keeps only in-frame clones here, not all; method: immunoSEQ multiplex PCR. The sample includes a few hundred thousand clones, 70% to 85% of them seen just once. This sample stems from a study of blood T cell repertoires in COVID-19. V lost 6 bases to trimming and J lost 10 bases, with 18 bases between them. The CDR3 contains 13 residues. Germline V gene lookup returns CDR1 MDHEN and CDR2 SYDVKM. The V and J genes are TRBV28 and TRBJ1-1, with a possible D match to TRBD1 (6 bases). The TCR originated in a middle-aged man who had recovered from COVID-19. Input material: PBMCs or T cells enriched from blood (not recorded which). Written as DNA, the CDR3 is TGTGCCAGCAGCGACAGGCCTCCACGGGGAGCTTTCTTT. This encodes CASSDRPPRGAFF.